This entry describes one T cell receptor (beta chain). Its antigen is not known. This sample stems from a study of T cells expressing NK-cell markers. Across the study: It was from sorted CD3+CD56+NKG2C+, CD3+CD56+NKG2C- and CD3+CD56-NKG2C+ T cells that TCR beta repertoires came. Study-wide points: The CD3+CD56-NKG2C+ fraction of several donors was likewise dominated by these clonotypes. The study left the HCMV specificity of expanded NKG2C+ T cell clones unresolved.

Each CDR3 protein gets one entry in TCRdb, which reprocessed the 5' RACE reads and gives no DNA. Across 500,000 to 600,000 distinct CDR3 sequences, the top ten clones capture approximately 3.6% of the sample. This CDR3 has 14 amino acids. From germline, CDR1 is LGHDT and CDR2 YNNKEL (reference sequence). The J gene is TRBJ1-1, the V gene TRBV3-1. Specimen: blood T cells: a sorted CD56 or NKG2C T cell subset, CD4+ or CD8+ T cells, or bulk PBMC T cells (not recorded which). The source of this sequence is a man younger than 35 in good health. The CDR3 sequence: CASASGGGDTEAFF.